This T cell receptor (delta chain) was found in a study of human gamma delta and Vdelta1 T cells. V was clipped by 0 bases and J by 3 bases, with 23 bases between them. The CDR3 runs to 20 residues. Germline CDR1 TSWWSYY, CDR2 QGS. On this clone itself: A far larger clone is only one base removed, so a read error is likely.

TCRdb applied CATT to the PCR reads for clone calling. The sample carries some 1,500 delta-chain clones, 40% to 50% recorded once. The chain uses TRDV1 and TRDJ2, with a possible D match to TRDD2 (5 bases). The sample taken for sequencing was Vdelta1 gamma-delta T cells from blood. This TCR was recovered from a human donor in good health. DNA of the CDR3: TGTGCTCTTGGGGAACTGGGGCTTGTTGCCTACGCCCACGTGACAGCACAACTCTTCTTT. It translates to CALGELGLVAYAHVTAQLFF.